Each of the 20 T cell receptor beta chains below was sequenced from the same sample in a study of blood T cell repertoires in COVID-19. Method: immunoSEQ multiplex PCR; TCRdb's copy keeps in-frame clones and lacks some. The data show 55,000 to 90,000 clones, 85% to 90% seen once. Material for sequencing was peripheral blood. The receptors stem from a human donor in a cohort sampled during active COVID-19.

The chain links TRBV3-1 (or the pseudogene TRBV3-2) to TRBJ2-4, with 8 bases matching TRBD1. Looked up from germline, CDR1 is LGHDT and CDR2 is YNNKEL (reference sequence). This CDR3 is 19 amino acids long. V trimming: 3 bases; J trimming: 0 bases; junction bases outside the gene matches: 13. The chain's CDR3 is CASSQKDRVKDPAKNIQYF. In DNA form, the CDR3 reads TGTGCCAGCAGCCAGAAGGACAGGGTTAAGGACCCAGCCAAAAACATTCAGTACTTC.

This chain links TRBV18 with TRBJ2-5; 9 bases align to TRBD1. After removal of 3 bases from V and 0 bases from J, the junction contained 5 bases not matched to a gene. This CDR3 spans 16 amino acids. CDR1 is KGHSH and CDR2 is LQKENI in the germline V gene. The CDR3 nucleotides read TGTGCCAGCTCACCCGGGACAGGGACGTACCAAGAGACCCAGTACTTC. It is translated as CASSPGTGTYQETQYF.

The CDR3 DNA is TGTGCCAGCAGCCGTCTGACAGACTATGGCTACACCTTC. It translates to CASSRLTDYGYTF. The chain employs TRBV11-3 and TRBJ1-2; D possibly corresponds to TRBD1 (5 bases). This CDR3 comprises 13 residues. V gave up 5 bases and J gave up 3 bases, with 10 bases separating them. Germline V gene data show CDR1 as SGHNT and CDR2 as YENEEA.

The V call is TRBV19, the J call TRBJ2-5; 9 bases fit TRBD2. V was pared by 5 bases and J by 3 bases, with 4 bases of the junction left unmatched. The CDR3 runs 14 residues. Germline V gives CDR1 LNHDA, CDR2 SQIVND (reference sequence). CDR3 bases: TGTGCCAGTAGTCCTTTAGCGGGAGAAGAGACCCAGTACTTC. Amino acids: CASSPLAGEETQYF. The complete variable domain, with remaining parts taken from reference TRBV19 and TRBJ2-5, reads DGGITQSPKYLFRKEGQNVTLSCEQNLNHDAMYWYRQDPGQGLRLIYYSQIVNDFQKGDIAEGYSVSREKKESFPLTVTSAQKNPTAFYLCASSPLAGEETQYFGPGTRLLVL.

This clone was seen once. A read error may account for a junction end that differs from germline. CDR3 bases: TGTGCCACCTCTCACGACAGGGGGGCGCCCCATGTCGACTTC. As protein: CATSHDRGAPHVDF. The rearrangement links TRBV15 to TRBJ2-7, with TRBD1 matching 9 bases. The CDR3 spans 14 residues. CDR1 and CDR2 from the germline V gene are LNHNV and YYDKDF (reference sequence).

This rearrangement joins TRBV7-3 to TRBJ2-2; D is uncertain. V lost 5 bases and J lost 0, with 10 bases in between. Germline CDR1 is SGHTA and CDR2 is FQGTGA. CDR3 length: 15 amino acids. CDR3 coding DNA: TGTGCCAGCAGCCCCACAGCAACGAACACCGGGGAGCTGTTTTTT. Translated: CASSPTATNTGELFF.

This chain joins TRBV4-2 and TRBJ2-1; perhaps TRBD2 as D (6 bases). The CDR3 spans 15 residues. Trimming took 4 bases from V and 6 from J, leaving 16 bases between them. Germline CDR1 and CDR2: LGHNA and YNFKEQ. The DNA for the CDR3 is TGTGCCAGCAGCCGCATGGGACTCCTCCTCAATGAGCAGTTCTTC. Translated, it gives CASSRMGLLLNEQFF.

This chain connects TRBV5-6 to TRBJ2-3; D is uncertain. Germline V gene data show CDR1 as SGHDT and CDR2 as YYEEEE. V lost 0 bases to trimming and J lost 5 bases, with 7 bases between them. The CDR3 consists of 13 residues. The CDR3 DNA reads as TGTGCCAGCAGCTTGGTGGCTGTAGATACGCAGTATTTT. As protein: CASSLVAVDTQYF.

The chain employs TRBV5-6 and TRBJ2-1, with 9 nucleotides matching TRBD2. The germline CDR1 and CDR2 sequences are SGHDT and YYEEEE. CDR3 length equals 14 residues. J gave up 7 bases and V 3 bases, and 5 bases lay outside the gene matches. CDR3 loop: CASSWAGGPNEQFF. CDR3 bases: TGTGCCAGCAGCTGGGCGGGAGGGCCTAATGAGCAGTTCTTC.

This clone came up once. For the CDR3, the DNA is TGTGCCAGCAGCAAGGAGGATATGAACACGCGGGCGAACACTGAAGCTTTCTTT. Translation: CASSKEDMNTRANTEAFF. The chain links TRBV21-1 to TRBJ1-1. TRBV21-1 counts as a pseudogene. The length of the CDR3 is 18 residues.

The rearrangement links TRBV7-9 to TRBJ2-1; the match to TRBD2 covers 8 bases. This CDR3 is built from 16 residues. The trim removed 7 bases at V and 8 bases at J, leaving 16 bases unmatched. CDR1 SEHNR and CDR2 FQNEAQ come from the germline V gene (reference sequence). CDR3 bases: TGTGCCAGCATTCTAGCGGGCCGTGGGCAGGCTTATGAGCAGTTCTTC. It is translated as CASILAGRGQAYEQFF.

This CDR3 is CASSGIRGMSSGANVLTF. The CDR3 DNA sequence: TGTGCCAGCAGCGGAATCAGGGGGATGAGCTCTGGGGCCAACGTCCTGACTTTC. The chain recombines TRBV21-1 with TRBJ2-6; TRBD1 was called by the table and not checked on the DNA. TRBV21-1 constitutes a pseudogene. The CDR3 extends over 18 amino acids.

J is TRBJ1-3 and V is TRBV10-3, with D uncertain. This CDR3 has 13 amino acids. CDR1 ENHRY and CDR2 SYGVKD come from the germline V gene. V was trimmed by 8 bases and J by 1 base, leaving 9 bases between them. The CDR3 DNA reads TGTGCCATCGGAGGAAGATCTGGAAACACCATATATTTT. It translates to CAIGGRSGNTIYF.

V usage is TRBV5-6 and J usage is TRBJ2-7; 8 bases line up with TRBD1. The germline V gene encodes CDR1 SGHDT and CDR2 YYEEEE. The V segment lost 6 bases and the J segment 4 bases; nucleotides outside the gene matches: 12. This CDR3 has 15 amino acids. The CDR3 sequence is CASTVGGRGRYEQYF. The CDR3 nucleotides are TGTGCCAGCACCGTGGGAGGCAGGGGGCGATACGAGCAGTACTTC.

This chain joins TRBV10-3 and TRBJ2-1; 14 bases agree with TRBD2. J was trimmed by 9 bases and V by 4 bases; bases with no gene match: 8. The CDR3 sequence is 16 residues long. Per the germline V gene, CDR1 is ENHRY and CDR2 is SYGVKD. The CDR3: CAISAGLAGGSTEQFF. CDR3 nucleotide sequence: TGTGCCATCAGTGCAGGACTAGCGGGAGGTTCGACTGAGCAGTTCTTC.

The J gene is TRBJ2-5, the V gene TRBV28; D ambiguous. The CDR3 is made up of 12 amino acids. The germline CDR1 and CDR2 sequences are MDHEN and SYDVKM. Trimming took off 7 bases at V and 5 bases at J, with 11 bases between the two ends. CDR3 nucleotide sequence: TGTGCCAGCACCGCGTATCCGGAGACCCAGTACTTC. It encodes CASTAYPETQYF.

This chain joins TRBV30 and TRBJ2-7, with 10 bases that match TRBD2. Germline V lookup: CDR1 GTSNPN, CDR2 SVGIG (reference sequence). V dropped 2 bases and J dropped 1; count of bases not matched to a gene: 5. The length of the CDR3 is 15 residues. CDR3 DNA: TGTGCCTGGAGTCCTAGCGGGAGTTTGTCCTACGAGCAGTACGTC. It encodes CAWSPSGSLSYEQYV.

V usage is TRBV25-1 and J usage is TRBJ2-1; 8 nucleotides line up with TRBD1. The CDR3 has 18 amino acids. The V gene end was trimmed by 0 bases and the J gene end by 9 bases; junction bases not matched to a gene: 16. Germline V gene sequence: CDR1 MGHDK, CDR2 SYGVNS. CDR3: CASSEYTTIRGPEGEQFF. CDR3 DNA sequence: TGTGCCAGCAGTGAATATACCACTATCAGGGGGCCTGAGGGTGAGCAGTTCTTC.

The chain combines TRBV5-4 with TRBJ2-3; the match to TRBD2 covers 14 bases. With V trimmed by 2 bases and J by 5 bases, 10 bases remained unmatched. This CDR3 has 18 residues. Germline CDR1 and CDR2: SGHNT and YYREEE (reference sequence). The chain's CDR3 is CASSLGLAGGGVKDTQYF. CDR3 coding DNA: TGTGCCAGCAGCTTAGGACTAGCGGGAGGAGGAGTTAAAGATACGCAGTATTTT.

This clone was seen just once. V is TRBV4-1 and J is TRBJ2-2, with 8 bases matching TRBD2. CDR1 MGHRA and CDR2 YSYEKL come from the germline V gene. The CDR3 length is 17 residues. After removal of 5 bases from V and 6 bases from J, the junction contained 14 bases not matched to a gene. CDR3 in amino acids: CASSDPGGALRSGELFF. CDR3 sequence (DNA): TGCGCCAGCAGCGATCCGGGGGGGGCCTTGAGGTCCGGGGAGCTGTTTTTT.